Following are 3 T cell receptor beta chains from one sample sequenced in a study of cytomegalovirus exposure and HLA in healthy donors. A multiplex PCR was run with 60 Vbeta primers and 13 Jbeta primers. The data were produced by immunoSEQ multiplex PCR, yet TCRdb's version contains in-frame clones alone and is incomplete. The sample shows some 110,000 clones, less than 80% of them seen only once. Sequenced material: PBMCs. These receptors originate from a woman aged 45 to 65 in good health and CMV-seropositive.

This clone came up once. The germline gene is not matched at one end of the junction; a read error may be the cause. This chain joins TRBV2 and TRBJ1-2, with D hard to call. Germline CDR1 reads SNHLY; CDR2 reads FYNNEI. The CDR3 consists of 11 residues. This chain's CDR3 is CASGENYGYPF. CDR3 coding DNA: TGTGCCAGCGGTGAAAACTATGGCTACCCCTTC.

V usage is TRBV5-4 and J usage is TRBJ2-3, with TRBD2 as a possible D gene (6 bases). Trimming cost V 1 base and J 4 bases, with 13 bases left between them. The CDR3 totals 15 residues. Germline loops: CDR1 SGHNT, CDR2 YYREEE (reference sequence). The DNA for the CDR3 is TGTGCCAGCAGCTTGTACCAGGGAGGATCAGATACGCAGTATTTT. Translating gives CASSLYQGGSDTQYF.

V gene TRBV18 combines with J gene TRBJ2-7; 11 bases fit TRBD1. Germline V gives CDR1 KGHSH, CDR2 LQKENI. V dropped 4 bases and J dropped 3; count of bases not matched to a gene: 2. This CDR3 has 14 amino acids. DNA of the CDR3: TGTGCCAGCTCACGGGACAGGGGGATCTACGAGCAGTACTTC. Its protein product is CASSRDRGIYEQYF.